These 20 T cell receptor beta chains originate from one sample sequenced in a study of blood T cell repertoires in COVID-19. The method was immunoSEQ multiplex PCR; TCRdb's version includes in-frame clones alone and lacks a portion of them. The table has 150,000 to 200,000 clones, approximately 80% seen once. Sequenced sample: PBMCs or T cells enriched from blood (not recorded which). These receptors all stem from a woman aged 60-75 years who had recovered from COVID-19.

J is TRBJ2-7 and V is TRBV24-1; TRBD1 agrees at 9 bases. J gave up 6 bases and V 4 bases, and 9 bases lay outside the gene matches. This CDR3 has 15 residues. CDR1 is KGHDR, CDR2 SFDVKD, per germline. The CDR3 region is CATSDSGQGSGEQYF. The CDR3 nucleotides are TGTGCCACCAGTGACTCCGGACAGGGGTCGGGCGAGCAGTACTTC.

The chain has TRBV7-3 and TRBJ1-2; perhaps TRBD1 as D (5 bases). This CDR3 is built from 15 residues. Trimming pared 4 bases from V and 2 bases from J, leaving 14 bases between. Per germline, CDR1 SGHTA and CDR2 FQGTGA. The CDR3 region is CASSSLGQENYGYTF. CDR3 bases: TGTGCCAGCAGCTCCCTCGGACAAGAAAACTATGGCTACACCTTC.

This rearrangement joins TRBV5-1 to TRBJ1-5, with D maybe TRBD1 (5 bases). Germline CDR1 and CDR2: SGHRS and YFSETQ. The V and J ends lost 1 base and 4 bases respectively, with 6 bases between them. The CDR3 extends over 13 amino acids. CDR3 sequence (DNA): TGCGCCAGCAGCTTGACAGGAAATCAGCCCCAGCATTTT. Encoded protein: CASSLTGNQPQHF.

V and J are TRBV29-1 and TRBJ2-3; D ambiguous. Germline CDR1 and CDR2: SQVTM and ANQGSEA. This CDR3 comprises 12 residues. Trimming left V 1 base short and J 3 bases short, with 5 bases between. CDR3 DNA: TGCAGCGTTGAAGGGCCAACAGATACGCAGTATTTT. Amino acid sequence: CSVEGPTDTQYF.

This clone was picked up many times. The chain joins TRBV6-2 or TRBV6-3 to TRBJ2-1, with 7 bases matching TRBD2. V was clipped by 2 bases and J by 3 bases; unmatched bases: 4. The germline V gene has CDR1 MNHEY and CDR2 SVGEGT. The CDR3 has 15 amino acids. The CDR3, as DNA: TGTGCCAGCAGTTACGGCGGGGGAGACTACAATGAGCAGTTCTTC. This sequence encodes CASSYGGGDYNEQFF.

J is TRBJ2-7 and V is TRBV29-1, with D tentatively TRBD1 (7 bases). The CDR3 covers 14 residues. Between the trimmed V and J ends, which lost 6 bases and 5 bases, there was a span of 20 bases. The germline CDR1 and CDR2 sequences are SQVTM and ANQGSEA. This CDR3 reads CSVLGGRGADEQYF. CDR3 DNA: TGCAGCGTGCTGGGCGGCAGGGGGGCAGACGAGCAGTACTTC.

V and J are TRBV2 and TRBJ1-1; perhaps TRBD1 as D (5 bases). The germline V gene has CDR1 SNHLY and CDR2 FYNNEI. This CDR3 is 13 amino acids long. V dropped 6 bases and J dropped 1 base, with 9 bases sitting between them. CDR3 region: CASRKDRNTEAFF. The DNA of the CDR3 is TGTGCCAGCAGGAAAGACAGGAACACTGAAGCTTTCTTT.

This clone occurred once. The chain joins TRBV28 to TRBJ1-5; a possible D gene is TRBD1 (5 bases). This CDR3 is 14 amino acids long. The V and J ends lost 5 bases and 7 bases respectively, with 15 bases between them. CDR1 and CDR2 (germline): MDHEN, SYDVKM. The CDR3 sequence is CASSQVGPWQPQHF. The CDR3, as DNA: TGTGCCAGCAGTCAGGTGGGGCCATGGCAGCCCCAGCATTTT.

This chain joins TRBV11-2 and TRBJ1-3; 8 nucleotides align to TRBD1. CDR3 length: 15 residues. Per germline, CDR1 SGHAT and CDR2 FQNNGV. Germline trimming cut 5 bases from V and 3 bases from J; bases unmatched to any gene: 6. CDR3 sequence (DNA): TGTGCCAGCAGCCTGGACAGGGTCAGTGGAAACACCATATATTTT. This translates into CASSLDRVSGNTIYF.

This rearrangement joins TRBV2 to TRBJ1-2, with a weak D call TRBD1 (5 bases). Trimming shortened V by 4 bases and J by 7 bases, and 13 bases separated the two germline ends. The CDR3 runs 13 residues. Germline values: CDR1 SNHLY, CDR2 FYNNEI. The CDR3: CASSVRQGAGYTF. The DNA of the CDR3 is TGTGCCAGCAGTGTAAGGCAGGGCGCTGGCTACACCTTC.

The CDR3 sequence is CASSLGSDYGYTF. CDR3 bases: TGTGCCAGCAGCTTGGGGTCAGACTATGGCTACACCTTC. The gene calls are TRBV5-5 and TRBJ1-2; D call uncertain. Germline CDR1 and CDR2: SGHKS and YYEKEE (reference sequence). V dropped 0 bases and J dropped 3 bases, with 6 bases sitting between them. This CDR3 region has 13 residues. Drawing the rest from reference TRBV5-5 and TRBJ1-2, the complete variable domain is DAGVTQSPTHLIKTRGQQVTLRCSPISGHKSVSWYQQVLGQGPQFIFQYYEKEERGRGNFPDRFSARQFPNYSSELNVNALLLGDSALYLCASSLGSDYGYTFGSGTRLTVV.

This chain connects TRBV24-1 to TRBJ2-1; 7 bases agree with TRBD2. V was clipped by 9 bases and J by 11 bases; unmatched bases: 18. The CDR3 has 15 residues. Germline V gene lookup returns CDR1 KGHDR and CDR2 SFDVKD. The CDR3 reads CATSKGRARGSKQFF. CDR3 nucleotide sequence: TGTGCCACCTCTAAGGGGAGGGCCCGAGGGTCTAAGCAGTTCTTC.

The V call is TRBV2, the J call TRBJ2-1, with 10 positions matching TRBD2. The junction had 20 bases not matched to a gene; V was cut back by 3 bases and J by 9 bases. This CDR3 has 19 residues. Germline V gene data show CDR1 as SNHLY and CDR2 as FYNNEI. In nucleotides, the CDR3 is TGTGCCAGCAGTGATTTACCAAGGATAGGGCTAGCGGGAGTTAGTGAGCAGTTCTTC. It is translated as CASSDLPRIGLAGVSEQFF.

The chain carries TRBV2 and TRBJ1-5, with 9 bases aligning to TRBD1. V shed 6 bases, J shed 6 bases, and the junction held 6 bases outside the gene matches. This CDR3 is built from 14 residues. Germline loops: CDR1 SNHLY, CDR2 FYNNEI. CDR3 DNA: TGTGCCAGCAGCCGGGACAGGGAGTCTCAGCCCCAGCATTTT. Encoded protein: CASSRDRESQPQHF.

This sequence joins TRBV10-2 and TRBJ2-7, with a possible D match to TRBD1 (5 bases). Trimming removed 0 bases from V and 3 bases from J, with 12 bases in between. The germline V gene encodes CDR1 WSHSY and CDR2 SAAADI. The CDR3 sequence is 15 residues long. This CDR3 reads CASSESLGAYYEQYF. CDR3 in DNA: TGCGCCAGCAGTGAGTCGTTAGGGGCCTACTACGAGCAGTACTTC.

The chain is built from TRBV18 and TRBJ2-5, with a weak D call TRBD1 (6 bases). Germline assignment: CDR1 KGHSH and CDR2 LQKENI. The CDR3 is 13 amino acids. The V end was cut by 6 bases, the J end by 4 bases, with 12 bases between. The CDR3 region has the DNA TGTGCCAGCTCCAGAAGCAGGGGAGAGACCCAGTACTTC. Its protein product is CASSRSRGETQYF.

V and J are TRBV19 and TRBJ1-4, with 8 bases aligning to TRBD1. Germline assignment: CDR1 LNHDA and CDR2 SQIVND (reference sequence). The CDR3 is 15 amino acids. V was pared by 7 bases and J by 6 bases, with 10 bases of the junction left unmatched. The DNA for the CDR3 is TGTGCCAGTACCCCTTCCGGGACAGGATATGAAAAACTGTTTTTT. Translated: CASTPSGTGYEKLFF.

J is TRBJ1-2 and V is TRBV14, with TRBD1 as a possible D gene (6 bases). CDR1 and CDR2 (germline): SGHDN, FVKESK. This CDR3 region has 13 residues. With 5 bases removed from V and 1 base from J, the gap between germline ends came to 8 bases. The CDR3 sequence: CASSMGHNYGYTF. CDR3 DNA sequence: TGTGCCAGCAGCATGGGACATAACTATGGCTACACCTTC. Drawing the rest from reference TRBV14 and TRBJ1-2, the complete variable domain is EAGVTQFPSHSVIEKGQTVTLRCDPISGHDNLYWYRRVMGKEIKFLLHFVKESKQDESGMPNNRFLAERTGGTYSTLKVQPAELEDSGVYFCASSMGHNYGYTFGSGTRLTVV.

This clone has just one count. The chain employs TRBV29-1 and TRBJ1-4; D is uncertain. V lost 4 bases and J lost 4, with 7 bases in between. Germline V gene sequence: CDR1 SQVTM, CDR2 ANQGSEA. This CDR3 is 12 amino acids long. The CDR3 protein is CSVAANNEKLFF. The CDR3 DNA reads TGCAGCGTTGCCGCGAATAATGAAAAACTGTTTTTT.

V is TRBV15 and J is TRBJ2-7, with D maybe TRBD1 (6 bases). The germline V gene encodes CDR1 LNHNV and CDR2 YYDKDF (reference sequence). The germline V and J ends were trimmed by 0 bases and 2 bases, with 11 bases remaining between them. This CDR3 spans 15 amino acids. The CDR3 DNA sequence: TGTGCCACCAGCAGAGATCGGGGACAAACCTACGAGCAGTACTTC. Its protein product is CATSRDRGQTYEQYF.